Below, 10 T cell receptor beta chains from the same sample are listed, as sequenced in a study of response to subunit inactivated influenza vaccine. TCRdb processed the RT-PCR reads anew with MiXCR; each CDR3 protein has one entry. The sample records about 310,000 distinct CDR3 sequences, roughly 22% being singletons. The specimen comprised PBMCs from blood, sampled approximately 20 months after vaccination. The receptors originated from a man between 50 and 70 years old who received an inactivated influenza vaccine.

This clonotype was seen only a few times. The rearrangement uses TRBV11-2 and TRBJ2-7; D remains ambiguous. The germline CDR1 and CDR2 sequences are SGHAT and FQNNGV. This CDR3 is 16 amino acids long. V was clipped by 5 bases and J by 1 base, with 18 bases between them. The CDR3 sequence is CASSPVEKKRSYEQYF. The CDR3 DNA follows: TGTGCCAGCAGCCCCGTCGAAAAGAAGAGGTCCTACGAGCAGTACTTC.

The chain carries TRBV7-9 and TRBJ2-2, with 7 positions matching TRBD1. V was clipped by 4 bases and J by 2 bases; unmatched bases: 7. The CDR3 is 16 residues long. Germline V lookup: CDR1 SEHNR, CDR2 FQNEAQ (reference sequence). The DNA for the CDR3 is TGTGCCAGCAGCTCAGCCGGGACAGCCAACACCGGGGAGCTGTTTTTT. It codes for CASSSAGTANTGELFF.

The genes are TRBV15 and TRBJ2-5; TRBD1 might be the D (6 bases). V lost 0 bases and J 6 bases, leaving 11 bases between the germline ends. The CDR3 has 14 amino acids. Germline loops: CDR1 LNHNV, CDR2 YYDKDF (reference sequence). Here the CDR3 reads CATSRDLQGKTQYF. The CDR3 DNA sequence: TGTGCCACCAGCAGAGACCTACAGGGAAAGACCCAGTACTTC. Together with reference TRBV15 and TRBJ2-5, the CDR3 gives the full variable domain: DAMVIQNPRYQVTQFGKPVTLSCSQTLNHNVMYWYQQKSSQAPKLLFHYYDKDFNNEADTPDNFQSRRPNTSFCFLDIRSPGLGDTAMYLCATSRDLQGKTQYFGPGTRLLVL.

This clonotype came up a few times. V is TRBV12-3 or TRBV12-4 and J is TRBJ2-7; no clear D. The V and J ends lost 1 base and 2 bases respectively, with 15 bases between them. This CDR3 comprises 16 residues. CDR3 residues: CASSLGRPRAPYEQYF. For the CDR3, the DNA is TGTGCCAGCAGTTTAGGTCGTCCAAGAGCCCCCTACGAGCAGTACTTC.

V and J are TRBV12-3 or TRBV12-4 and TRBJ2-7; TRBD1 matches at 9 bases. The junction had 4 bases not matched to a gene; V was cut back by 0 bases and J by 7 bases. The CDR3 runs to 14 residues. CDR3: CASSLAGTGQEQYF. CDR3 coding DNA: TGTGCCAGCAGTTTAGCTGGGACAGGGCAAGAGCAGTACTTC.

This clonotype was observed a handful of times. This chain links TRBV6-4 with TRBJ2-2, with TRBD1 matching over 8 bases. Germline CDR1 MRHNA, CDR2 SNTAGT. The CDR3 consists of 14 residues. J was trimmed by 4 bases and V by 11 bases; bases with no gene match: 9. CDR3 in DNA: TGTGCCTCTTCTAGTACAGGGGGCACCGGGGAGCTGTTTTTT. This sequence encodes CASSSTGGTGELFF.

There are a few counts of this clonotype. The chain carries TRBV19 and TRBJ2-5; the D gene is possibly TRBD1 (7 bases). CDR1 and CDR2 (germline): LNHDA, SQIVND (reference sequence). The germline V and J ends were trimmed by 4 bases and 5 bases, with 23 bases remaining between them. CDR3 length: 17 residues. The chain's CDR3 is CASSTSKSRGDFETQYF. In nucleotides, the CDR3 is TGTGCCAGTAGTACATCTAAAAGCAGGGGGGACTTCGAGACCCAGTACTTC.

The rearrangement links TRBV12-3 or TRBV12-4 to TRBJ2-1; D tentatively reads TRBD1 or TRBD2 (7 bases each). The CDR3 spans 15 residues. V lost 1 base and J 14 bases, leaving 21 bases between the germline ends. The CDR3 DNA follows: TGTGCCAGCAGTTTAGGGGGGGACAGCGGGATGTTTAAGTTCTTC. This encodes CASSLGGDSGMFKFF.

This rearrangement joins TRBV6-2 or TRBV6-3 to TRBJ2-4, with D hard to call. Trimming cost V 8 bases and J 0 bases, with 5 bases left between them. This CDR3 is built from 12 residues. Germline CDR1 is MNHEY and CDR2 is SVGEGT. The CDR3 protein is CASGIAKNIQYF. Written as DNA, the CDR3 is TGTGCCAGCGGTATAGCCAAAAACATTCAGTACTTC.

The V call is TRBV18, the J call TRBJ1-2; possible D gene TRBD1, 5 bases. The CDR3 consists of 13 residues. V dropped 2 bases and J dropped 11 bases, with 15 bases sitting between them. Looked up from germline, CDR1 is KGHSH and CDR2 is LQKENI. The CDR3 is CASSPGRQTEYTF. CDR3 bases: TGTGCCAGCTCACCAGGGCGACAGACCGAGTACACCTTC.